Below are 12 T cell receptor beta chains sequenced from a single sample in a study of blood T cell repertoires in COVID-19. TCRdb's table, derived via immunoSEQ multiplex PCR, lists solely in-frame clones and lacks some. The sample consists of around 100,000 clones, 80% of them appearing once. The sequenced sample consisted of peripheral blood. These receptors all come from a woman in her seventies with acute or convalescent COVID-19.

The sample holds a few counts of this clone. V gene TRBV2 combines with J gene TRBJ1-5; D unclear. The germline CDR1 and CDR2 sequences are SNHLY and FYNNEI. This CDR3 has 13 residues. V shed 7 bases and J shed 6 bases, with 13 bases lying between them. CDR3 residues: CASKKESGQPQHF. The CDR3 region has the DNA TGTGCCAGCAAAAAAGAGAGCGGTCAGCCCCAGCATTTT.

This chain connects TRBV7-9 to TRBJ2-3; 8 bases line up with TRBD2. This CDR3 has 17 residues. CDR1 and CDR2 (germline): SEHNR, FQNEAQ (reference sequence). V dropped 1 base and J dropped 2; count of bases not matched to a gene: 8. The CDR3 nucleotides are TGTGCCAGCAGCTTAGGCGCAGCGGGGGCACTCACAGATACGCAGTATTTT. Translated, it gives CASSLGAAGALTDTQYF.

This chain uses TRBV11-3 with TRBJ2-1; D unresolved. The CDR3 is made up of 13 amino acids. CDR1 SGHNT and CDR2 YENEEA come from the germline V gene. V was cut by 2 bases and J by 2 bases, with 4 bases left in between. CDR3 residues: CASSLQAYNEQFF. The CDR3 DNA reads TGTGCCAGCAGCTTACAGGCCTACAATGAGCAGTTCTTC. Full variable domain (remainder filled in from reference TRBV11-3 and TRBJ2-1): EAGVVQSPRYKIIEKKQPVAFWCNPISGHNTLYWYLQNLGQGPELLIRYENEEAVDDSQLPKDRFSAERLKGVDSTLKIQPAELGDSAVYLCASSLQAYNEQFFGPGTRLTVL.

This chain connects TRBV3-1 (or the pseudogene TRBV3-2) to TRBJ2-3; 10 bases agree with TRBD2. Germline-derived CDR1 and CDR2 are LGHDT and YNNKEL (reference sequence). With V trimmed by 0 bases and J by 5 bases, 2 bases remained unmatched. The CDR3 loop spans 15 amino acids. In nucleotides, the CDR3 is TGTGCCAGCAGCCAAGATCTAGCGGGGGAAGATACGCAGTATTTT. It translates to CASSQDLAGEDTQYF.

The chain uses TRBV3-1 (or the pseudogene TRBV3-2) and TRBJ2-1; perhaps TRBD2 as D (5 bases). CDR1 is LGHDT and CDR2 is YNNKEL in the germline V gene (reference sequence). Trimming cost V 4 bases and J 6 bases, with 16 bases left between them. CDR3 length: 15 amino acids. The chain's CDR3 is CASSRGGWTFNEQFF. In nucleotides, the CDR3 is TGTGCCAGCAGCCGAGGAGGATGGACGTTCAATGAGCAGTTCTTC.

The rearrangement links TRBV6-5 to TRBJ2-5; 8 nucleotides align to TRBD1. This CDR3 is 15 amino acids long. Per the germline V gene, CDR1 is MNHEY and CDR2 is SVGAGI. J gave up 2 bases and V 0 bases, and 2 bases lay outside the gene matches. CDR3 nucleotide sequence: TGTGCCAGCAGTTACTCGCGACAGGGGCAAGAGACCCAGTACTTC. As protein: CASSYSRQGQETQYF.

DNA for the CDR3: TGTGCCAGCAGTCGTTTTCGGGGCCAAGAGACCCAGTACTTC. Protein product: CASSRFRGQETQYF. The V and J genes are TRBV6-6 and TRBJ2-5; weak D call: TRBD2 (5 bases). Germline-derived CDR1 and CDR2 are MNHNY and SVGAGI (reference sequence). Trimming pared 5 bases from V and 1 base from J, leaving 11 bases between. This CDR3 contains 14 residues.

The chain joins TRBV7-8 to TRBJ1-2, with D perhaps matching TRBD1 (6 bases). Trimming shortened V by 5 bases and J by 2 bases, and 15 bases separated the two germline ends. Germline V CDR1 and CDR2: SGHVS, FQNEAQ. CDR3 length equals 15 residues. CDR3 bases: TGTGCCAGCAGCCCAGGGGACGGGGTAAACTATGGCTACACCTTC. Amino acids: CASSPGDGVNYGYTF.

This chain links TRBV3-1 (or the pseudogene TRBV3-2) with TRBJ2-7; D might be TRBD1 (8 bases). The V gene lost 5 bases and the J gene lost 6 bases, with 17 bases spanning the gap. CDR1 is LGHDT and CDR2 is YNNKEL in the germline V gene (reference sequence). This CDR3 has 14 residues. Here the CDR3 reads CASSYRGGLLEQYF. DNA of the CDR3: TGTGCCAGCAGCTACAGGGGGGGGCTTCTCGAGCAGTACTTC.

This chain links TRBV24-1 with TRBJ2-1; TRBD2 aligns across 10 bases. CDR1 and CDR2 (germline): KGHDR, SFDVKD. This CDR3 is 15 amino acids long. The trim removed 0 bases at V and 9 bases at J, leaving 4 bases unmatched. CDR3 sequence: CATSDLLAGGTEQFF. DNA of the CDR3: TGTGCCACCAGTGATTTGTTAGCGGGGGGTACTGAGCAGTTCTTC.

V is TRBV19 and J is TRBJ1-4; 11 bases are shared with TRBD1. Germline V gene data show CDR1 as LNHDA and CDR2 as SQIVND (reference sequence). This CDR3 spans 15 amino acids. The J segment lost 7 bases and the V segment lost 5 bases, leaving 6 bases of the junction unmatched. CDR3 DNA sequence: TGTGCCAGTAGTTTGGGACAGGGGGAGGGTGAAAAACTGTTTTTT. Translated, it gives CASSLGQGEGEKLFF.

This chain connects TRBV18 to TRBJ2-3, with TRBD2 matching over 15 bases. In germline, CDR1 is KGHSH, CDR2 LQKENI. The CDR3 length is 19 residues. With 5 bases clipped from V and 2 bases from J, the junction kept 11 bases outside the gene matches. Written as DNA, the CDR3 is TGTGCCAGCTCAACCGAACCGGGACTAGCGGGGGGAAACACAGATACGCAGTATTTT. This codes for CASSTEPGLAGGNTDTQYF. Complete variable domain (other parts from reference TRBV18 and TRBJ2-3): NAGVMQNPRHLVRRRGQEARLRCSPMKGHSHVYWYRQLPEEGLKFMVYLQKENIIDESGMPKERFSAEFPKEGPSILRIQQVVRGDSAAYFCASSTEPGLAGGNTDTQYFGPGTRLTVL.